This passage covers 32 T cell receptor beta chains from one sample sequenced in a study of cytomegalovirus exposure and HLA in healthy donors. 13 Jbeta primers and 60 Vbeta primers were used for the PCR. Generated by immunoSEQ multiplex PCR, the TCRdb table keeps only in-frame clones and is missing some. The sample includes some 160,000 clones, approximately 80% of them seen just once. The sequenced material came from PBMCs. Receptor source: a woman aged 18-30 years in good health and CMV-seronegative.

The chain is built from TRBV5-6 and TRBJ1-3, with D unresolved. From germline, CDR1 is SGHDT and CDR2 YYEEEE. The CDR3 totals 14 residues. Trimming cost V 4 bases and J 3 bases, with 11 bases left between them. This CDR3 reads CASSPGSGGNTIYF. The DNA of the CDR3 is TGTGCCAGCAGCCCTGGTTCAGGTGGAAACACCATATATTTT.

The V call is TRBV29-1, the J call TRBJ1-1, with D tentatively TRBD1 (5 bases). The CDR3 runs to 12 residues. Germline V gene lookup returns CDR1 SQVTM and CDR2 ANQGSEA. CDR3 loop: CTAGGGNTEAFF. In DNA, the CDR3 is TGCACCGCGGGCGGGGGGAACACTGAAGCTTTCTTT.

V is TRBV28 and J is TRBJ1-1, with D perhaps TRBD1 (5 bases). The CDR3 length is 14 residues. Germline V lookup: CDR1 MDHEN, CDR2 SYDVKM. V was clipped by 2 bases and J by 5 bases, with 12 bases between them. The CDR3, as DNA: TGTGCCAGCAGTTTACGGACCGGGGGGACTGAAGCTTTCTTT. Amino acid sequence: CASSLRTGGTEAFF.

CDR3: CASSPYGRGKDQPQHF. For the CDR3, the DNA is TGTGCCAGCAGTCCCTATGGCAGGGGTAAAGATCAGCCCCAGCATTTT. V is TRBV28 and J is TRBJ1-5, with a weak D call TRBD1 (6 bases). The V end lost 5 bases, the J end lost 5 bases, and 19 bases lay between the germline ends. This CDR3 region has 16 residues. In germline, CDR1 is MDHEN, CDR2 SYDVKM.

Turning to this clone: Different DNA sequences within this sample yield the same CDR3. This chain joins TRBV5-6 and TRBJ1-2, with D possibly matching TRBD1 (5 bases). Germline CDR1 and CDR2: SGHDT and YYEEEE. This CDR3 spans 13 amino acids. The germline V and J ends were trimmed by 5 bases and 4 bases, with 12 bases remaining between them. The CDR3 DNA follows: TGTGCCAGCAGTTCCTTGGGGCCCTATGGCTACACCTTC. Translating gives CASSSLGPYGYTF.

CDR3 nucleotide sequence: TGTGCCAGCAGTGAAGCGCGAAGACAGGGCGGGCAGTTCTTC. Its translation: CASSEARRQGGQFF. J is TRBJ2-1 and V is TRBV2, with 7 nucleotides matching TRBD1. This CDR3 comprises 14 residues. Germline values: CDR1 SNHLY, CDR2 FYNNEI. After removal of 0 bases from V and 12 bases from J, the junction contained 8 bases not matched to a gene.

This clone was detected only once. The chain uses TRBV6-1 and TRBJ1-2; TRBD1 matches 9 bases. The germline gives CDR1 MNHNS, CDR2 SASEGT. V was pared by 3 bases and J by 2 bases, with 4 bases of the junction left unmatched. The CDR3 covers 15 residues. CDR3 protein: CASSDPGTGNYGYTF. The CDR3 coding sequence is TGTGCCAGCAGTGACCCTGGGACAGGGAACTATGGCTACACCTTC.

The V gene is TRBV11-2, the J gene TRBJ1-4, with D tentatively TRBD1 (5 bases). The V end lost 1 base, the J end lost 2 bases, and 14 bases lay between the germline ends. CDR1 and CDR2 from the germline V gene are SGHAT and FQNNGV. The CDR3 loop spans 17 amino acids. CDR3 region: CASSLGRGIATNEKLFF. CDR3 in DNA: TGTGCCAGCAGCTTAGGACGGGGGATCGCGACTAATGAAAAACTGTTTTTT.

This CDR3 is CASSLDGREYEQYF. The CDR3 DNA is TGCGCCAGCAGCTTGGATGGCAGGGAATACGAGCAGTACTTC. The chain has TRBV5-1 and TRBJ2-7; D is possibly TRBD1 (5 bases). Per the germline V gene, CDR1 is SGHRS and CDR2 is YFSETQ. Trimming took off 0 bases at V and 4 bases at J, with 11 bases between the two ends. This CDR3 contains 14 residues.

The genes are TRBV18 and TRBJ2-1; tentatively, D is TRBD2 (5 bases). Germline assignment: CDR1 KGHSH and CDR2 LQKENI. This CDR3 comprises 16 residues. Trimming took 3 bases from V and 1 from J, leaving 13 bases between them. CDR3 amino acids: CASSPVAGVSYNEQFF. The DNA of the CDR3 is TGTGCCAGCTCACCGGTCGCCGGGGTATCCTACAATGAGCAGTTCTTC.

The gene calls are TRBV5-8 and TRBJ1-1, with D hard to call. Trimming removed 2 bases at V and 5 bases at J, with 13 bases between. Germline CDR1 reads SGHTS; CDR2 reads YDEGEE. CDR3 size: 14 residues. CDR3 nucleotides: TGTGCCAGCAGCTTCCGGGGTATGGGGACTGAAGCTTTCTTT. Translation gives CASSFRGMGTEAFF.

DNA of the CDR3: TGTGCCAGCACTATAGAGGGGACAGGCTATGGCTACACCTTC. It specifies CASTIEGTGYGYTF. The chain links TRBV6-1 to TRBJ1-2, with 8 bases fitting TRBD1. This CDR3 comprises 14 residues. V trimming: 7 bases; J trimming: 4 bases; junction bases outside the gene matches: 8. Germline CDR1 MNHNS, CDR2 SASEGT.

This chain links TRBV5-6 with TRBJ1-5; D may be TRBD1 (5 bases). V lost 3 bases and J lost 0, with 7 bases in between. CDR3 length: 14 residues. Germline CDR1 reads SGHDT; CDR2 reads YYEEEE. CDR3 amino acids: CASSSRGSNQPQHF. The DNA for the CDR3 is TGTGCCAGCAGCTCTAGGGGTAGCAATCAGCCCCAGCATTTT.

This chain uses TRBV27 with TRBJ2-1; 8 bases line up with TRBD1. The germline V gene encodes CDR1 MNHEY and CDR2 SMNVEV (reference sequence). CDR3 length: 15 residues. Losses at the gene ends were 2 bases for V and 12 bases for J; bases not matched to a gene: 12. The CDR3 reads CASSLRDRPTMRQFF. The DNA of the CDR3 is TGTGCCAGCAGTTTACGGGACAGGCCCACAATGAGGCAGTTCTTC.

The chain combines TRBV2 with TRBJ1-5; no clear D. The CDR3 spans 15 residues. Germline V CDR1 and CDR2: SNHLY, FYNNEI. Trimming took 3 bases from V and 6 from J, leaving 15 bases between them. The CDR3 protein is CASSEWGVEGQPQHF. The CDR3 bases are TGTGCCAGCAGTGAGTGGGGAGTGGAAGGTCAGCCCCAGCATTTT.

The genes are TRBV7-9 and TRBJ2-2; 9 positions agree with TRBD1. Germline CDR1 and CDR2: SEHNR and FQNEAQ (reference sequence). The CDR3 contains 16 residues. Trimming removed 4 bases from V and 5 bases from J; junction bases left unmatched: 8. CDR3 coding DNA: TGTGCCAGCAGCTCTGACAGGGGGAGGCGGACCGGGGAGCTGTTTTTT. Residues: CASSSDRGRRTGELFF.

The J gene is TRBJ2-7, the V gene TRBV4-1, with a possible D match to TRBD1 (5 bases). The CDR3 spans 15 residues. Germline CDR1 MGHRA, CDR2 YSYEKL. The V end was cut by 4 bases, the J end by 2 bases, with 15 bases between. The CDR3 coding sequence is TGCGCCAGCAGCCGATCCTGGACATATACCTACGAGCAGTACTTC. This translates into CASSRSWTYTYEQYF.

This clone showed up just once. The chain joins TRBV25-1 to TRBJ1-1, with 7 positions matching TRBD1. The CDR3 sequence is 12 residues long. CDR1 and CDR2 from the germline V gene are MGHDK and SYGVNS. V trimming: 6 bases; J trimming: 8 bases; junction bases outside the gene matches: 6. This CDR3 reads CASSEQGTEAFF. The CDR3 DNA is TGTGCCAGCAGCGAACAGGGGACGGAAGCTTTCTTT.

This clone was seen only once. The chain has TRBV7-6 and TRBJ1-1; 9 bases fit TRBD1. Germline trimming cut 4 bases from V and 6 bases from J; bases unmatched to any gene: 15. Germline V gene sequence: CDR1 SGHVS, CDR2 FNYEAQ. The CDR3 loop spans 17 amino acids. CDR3 DNA: TGTGCCAGCAGCTCCCGAGCCCCGGGACAGGGAAAACCTGAAGCTTTCTTT. Its protein product is CASSSRAPGQGKPEAFF.

This sequence joins TRBV5-4 and TRBJ2-3, with D hard to call. This CDR3 region has 13 residues. Germline CDR1 and CDR2: SGHNT and YYREEE (reference sequence). Trimming stripped 4 bases from V and 3 bases from J, with 9 bases between. In DNA form, the CDR3 reads TGTGCCAGCAGCCCCGTCTCGACAGATACGCAGTATTTT. This codes for CASSPVSTDTQYF.

This rearrangement joins TRBV18 to TRBJ2-3; the D gene is possibly TRBD1 (6 bases). Germline CDR1 reads KGHSH; CDR2 reads LQKENI. There are 17 residues in the CDR3. The V gene lost 3 bases and the J gene lost 0 bases, with 16 bases spanning the gap. The CDR3 nucleotides read TGTGCCAGCTCACCCCCGCTGGGACAAACTAGCACAGATACGCAGTATTTT. It specifies CASSPPLGQTSTDTQYF.

In this sample, this clone turned up once. The chain couples TRBV15 to TRBJ1-2; 8 nucleotides line up with TRBD1. The CDR3 length is 15 residues. The germline gives CDR1 LNHNV, CDR2 YYDKDF (reference sequence). The V gene end was trimmed by 5 bases and the J gene end by 3 bases; junction bases not matched to a gene: 8. DNA for the CDR3: TGTGCCACCAGCCGCCACAGGACAGGGTACTATGGCTACACCTTC. Translation gives CATSRHRTGYYGYTF. Filled out from reference TRBV15 and TRBJ1-2, the complete variable domain reads DAMVIQNPRYQVTQFGKPVTLSCSQTLNHNVMYWYQQKSSQAPKLLFHYYDKDFNNEADTPDNFQSRRPNTSFCFLDIRSPGLGDTAMYLCATSRHRTGYYGYTFGSGTRLTVV.

This clone was observed a few times. The chain is built from TRBV6-1 and TRBJ2-2; 9 nucleotides align to TRBD1. Unmatched junction bases numbered 6, after V lost 4 bases and J lost 3 bases. The CDR3 has 16 residues. Germline CDR1 and CDR2: MNHNS and SASEGT. CDR3 coding DNA: TGTGCCAGCAGTGTCCCACAGGGGGCAGACACCGGGGAGCTGTTTTTT. Translation gives CASSVPQGADTGELFF.

The chain combines TRBV28 with TRBJ2-1, with D possibly matching TRBD2 (6 bases). CDR1 is MDHEN, CDR2 SYDVKM, per germline. Trimming stripped 5 bases from V and 4 bases from J, with 15 bases between. The CDR3 consists of 15 residues. The CDR3 DNA reads as TGTGCCAGCAGTATGGGGACTTCCTATTACAATGAGCAGTTCTTC. It encodes CASSMGTSYYNEQFF.

V usage is TRBV27 and J usage is TRBJ1-5; D uncertain. This CDR3 spans 15 amino acids. Between the trimmed V and J ends, which lost 3 bases and 2 bases, there was a span of 11 bases. CDR1 MNHEY and CDR2 SMNVEV come from the germline V gene (reference sequence). CDR3 DNA sequence: TGTGCCAGCAGTTTGCGGCTATTAGGCAATCAGCCCCAGCATTTT. This encodes CASSLRLLGNQPQHF.

The chain carries TRBV5-6 and TRBJ1-5; maybe TRBD1 (5 bases). Germline loops: CDR1 SGHDT, CDR2 YYEEEE. This CDR3 region has 16 residues. Between the trimmed V and J ends, which lost 0 bases and 4 bases, there was a span of 14 bases. In DNA form, the CDR3 reads TGTGCCAGCAGCTTGGGGGGGAGGGGCCCAAATCAGCCCCAGCATTTT. Protein product: CASSLGGRGPNQPQHF.

The gene calls are TRBV5-4 and TRBJ2-7; 9 bases are shared with TRBD1. The V gene's germline CDR1 is SGHNT and CDR2 YYREEE (reference sequence). The ends lost 4 bases at V and 6 bases at J; junction bases unmatched: 11. The CDR3 loop spans 15 amino acids. CDR3 DNA: TGTGCCAGCAGCAGGCCGGGACAGGGAGGAGGCGAGCAGTACTTC. Its protein product is CASSRPGQGGGEQYF.

The V gene is TRBV20-1, the J gene TRBJ1-2; maybe TRBD1 (6 bases). Germline assignment: CDR1 DFQATT and CDR2 SNEGSKA (reference sequence). The CDR3 consists of 11 residues. The CDR3 spells CSLGHNYGYTF. The CDR3 nucleotides are TGCAGCCTGGGACACAACTATGGCTACACCTTC.

Comments on this clone: One end of the junction does not line up with germline, which may come from a read error. The chain links TRBV7-9 to TRBJ2-3; the D gene is possibly TRBD2 (5 bases). Germline V lookup: CDR1 SEHNR, CDR2 FQNEAQ (reference sequence). This CDR3 contains 15 residues. The CDR3 nucleotides are TGTGCCGGCAGCTTAGAATACGAGGGTTGGGATACGCAGTATTTT. Translating it yields CAGSLEYEGWDTQYF.

The chain recombines TRBV11-2 with TRBJ1-2; 8 positions agree with TRBD1. The CDR3 is 14 amino acids. After removal of 7 bases from V and 6 bases from J, the junction contained 10 bases not matched to a gene. Germline CDR1 and CDR2: SGHAT and FQNNGV. The DNA of the CDR3 is TGTGCCAGCACCCGACAGGGGCTGAGGAATGGCTACACCTTC. It yields the protein CASTRQGLRNGYTF. Drawing the rest from reference TRBV11-2 and TRBJ1-2, the complete variable domain is EAGVAQSPRYKIIEKRQSVAFWCNPISGHATLYWYQQILGQGPKLLIQFQNNGVVDDSQLPKDRFSAERLKGVDSTLKIQPAKLEDSAVYLCASTRQGLRNGYTFGSGTRLTVV.

This chain links TRBV19 with TRBJ1-2; a possible D gene is TRBD1 (5 bases). The CDR3 spans 13 residues. Germline CDR1 is LNHDA and CDR2 is SQIVND (reference sequence). The V end was cut by 6 bases, the J end by 3 bases, with 11 bases between. The CDR3 protein is CASSLRVDYGYTF. CDR3 nucleotide sequence: TGTGCCAGTAGCCTCAGGGTCGACTATGGCTACACCTTC.

The rearrangement joins TRBV5-1 to TRBJ2-1; 10 bases align to TRBD2. Germline values: CDR1 SGHRS, CDR2 YFSETQ. The CDR3 contains 16 residues. V lost 2 bases to trimming and J lost 6 bases; unmatched junction nucleotides: 8. This CDR3 reads CASSFPLAGNPNEQFF. DNA of the CDR3: TGCGCCAGCAGCTTTCCACTAGCGGGGAATCCCAATGAGCAGTTCTTC.